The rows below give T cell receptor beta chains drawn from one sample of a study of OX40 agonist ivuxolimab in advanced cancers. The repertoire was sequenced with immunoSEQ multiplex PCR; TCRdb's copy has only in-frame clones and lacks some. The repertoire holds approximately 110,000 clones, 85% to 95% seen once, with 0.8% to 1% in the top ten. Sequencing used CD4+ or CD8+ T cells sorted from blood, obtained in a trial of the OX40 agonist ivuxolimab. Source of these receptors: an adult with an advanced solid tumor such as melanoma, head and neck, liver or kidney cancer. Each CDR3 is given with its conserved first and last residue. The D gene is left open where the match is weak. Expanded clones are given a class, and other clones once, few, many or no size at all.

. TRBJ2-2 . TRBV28 CASRTGNTGELFF TGTGCCAGCAGGACAGGGAACACCGGGGAGCTGTTTTTT
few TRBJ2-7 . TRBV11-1 CASSLEGGVLGEQYF TGTGCCAGCAGCTTGGAGGGCGGCGTCCTAGGGGAGCAGTACTTC
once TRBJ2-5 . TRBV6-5 CASSYSGGIETQYF TGTGCCAGCAGTTACTCCGGAGGGATCGAGACCCAGTACTTC
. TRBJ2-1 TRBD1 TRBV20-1 CSVGTEEQFF TGCAGTGTCGGGACAGAAGAGCAGTTCTTC
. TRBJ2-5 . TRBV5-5 CASSRPGGGRETQYF TGTGCCAGCAGCCGTCCCGGGGGAGGCAGAGAGACCCAGTACTTC
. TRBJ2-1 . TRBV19 CASSISAEQFF TGTGCCAGTAGTATATCGGCAGAGCAGTTCTTC
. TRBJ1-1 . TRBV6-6 CASSSGGSYTEAFF TGTGCCAGCAGTTCAGGCGGGTCTTACACTGAAGCTTTCTTT
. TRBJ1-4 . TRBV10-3 CAISEPLSEKLFF TGTGCCATCAGTGAGCCCCTAAGTGAAAAACTGTTTTTT
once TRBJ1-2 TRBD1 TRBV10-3 CAISGGTEDGYTF TGTGCCATCAGCGGGGGGACAGAGGATGGCTACACCTTC
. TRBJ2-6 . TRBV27 CASSSLSGANVLTF TGTGCCAGCAGTTCCCTCTCTGGGGCCAACGTCCTGACTTTC
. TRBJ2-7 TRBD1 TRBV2 CASKRDRASSYEQYF TGTGCCAGCAAAAGGGACAGGGCAAGCTCCTACGAGCAGTACTTC
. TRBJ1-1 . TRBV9 CASSVSLNTEAFF TGTGCCAGCAGCGTAAGTTTGAACACTGAAGCTTTCTTT
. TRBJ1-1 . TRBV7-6 CASSLAGRGGNTEAFF TGTGCCAGCAGCTTAGCCGGAAGGGGAGGGAACACTGAAGCTTTCTTT
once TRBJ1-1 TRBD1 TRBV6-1 CASRRDSGTEAFF TGTGCCAGCAGGAGGGACAGTGGCACTGAAGCTTTCTTT
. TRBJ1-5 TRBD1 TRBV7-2 CASSLNGDRAINQPQHF TGTGCCAGCAGCTTAAACGGGGACAGGGCCATCAATCAGCCCCAGCATTTT
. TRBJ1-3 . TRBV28 CASSLRGYRDTIYF TGTGCCAGCAGTTTAAGGGGGTACCGGGACACCATATATTTT
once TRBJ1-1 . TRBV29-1 CSVPRGNTEAFF TGCAGCGTTCCCCGAGGGAACACTGAAGCTTTCTTT
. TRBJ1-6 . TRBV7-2 CASSLPGSPLHF TGTGCCAGCAGCTTACCGGGTTCACCCCTCCACTTT
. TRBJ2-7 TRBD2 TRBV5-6 CASSLGLAGDRIDEQYF TGTGCCAGCAGCTTGGGACTAGCGGGAGATAGGATTGACGAGCAGTACTTC
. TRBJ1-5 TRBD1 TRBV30 CAWTPRGRKLDLISNQPQHF TGTGCCTGGACCCCGAGGGGGCGGAAGCTGGACCTTATAAGCAATCAGCCCCAGCATTTT
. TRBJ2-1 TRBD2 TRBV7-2 CASSLVTASGRANYEQFF TGTGCCAGCAGCTTAGTAACGGCTAGCGGGAGGGCCAATTATGAGCAGTTCTTC
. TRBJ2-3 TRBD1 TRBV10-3 CAISESTGVFTDTQYF TGTGCCATCAGTGAGTCGACAGGGGTCTTCACAGATACGCAGTATTTT